This TCR beta chain was recorded in a study of neurological immune-mediated disorders. TCRdb used MiXCR to reprocess the 5' RACE reads, holding one entry per CDR3 protein. The sample includes about 38,000 distinct CDR3 sequences, approximately 10% of them seen just once. J lost 0 bases, V lost 6 bases, and 5 bases had no gene match. Germline loops: CDR1 DFQATT, CDR2 SNEGSKA (reference sequence). This CDR3 has 15 residues. At least ten counts were recorded for this clonotype. The V and J genes are TRBV20-1 and TRBJ2-2; 9 nucleotides match TRBD1. Material: CD4+ T cells from blood. The sequence was obtained from a woman aged 25 to 39 with HTLV-1-associated myelopathy (HAM/TSP). The CDR3 is CSARRDRANTGELFF. DNA of the CDR3: TGCAGTGCCCGAAGGGACAGGGCGAACACCGGGGAGCTGTTTTTT.